The T cell receptor beta chain described here comes from a study of blood T cell repertoires in COVID-19. Study in general: Material from acute and convalescent COVID-19 was sourced from the United States, Italy and Spain. The cDNA or gDNA used as material had been derived from T cells, B-cell-depleted T cells, or PBMCs.

The CDR3 runs 15 residues. V gave up 1 base and J gave up 3 bases; unmatched junction bases: 6. Germline V gives CDR1 LGHDT, CDR2 YNNKEL (reference sequence). Study processing details: It was from reference gene primer amplification that nucleated cell counts were estimated. Assay used: immunoSEQ multiplex PCR; TCRdb lists only in-frame clones, some missing. The V and J calls and clone size were taken over from that table, and D and trimming were inferred from the DNA. The repertoire includes about 140,000 clones, approximately 88% of them detected once, and around 5% sits in the top ten. The chain carries TRBV3-1 (or the pseudogene TRBV3-2) and TRBJ2-7, with TRBD1 matching over 7 bases. The sequence derives from a human donor in a cohort sampled during active COVID-19. Specimen: peripheral blood. The CDR3 DNA is TGTGCCAGCAGCCAAGCGGCGACAGGGCTCTACGAGCAGTACTTC. This sequence encodes CASSQAATGLYEQYF.